One and the same sample provided the 5 T cell receptor beta chains below, sequenced in a study of a mutant IDH1 vaccine in newly diagnosed glioma. Assay used: immunoSEQ multiplex PCR; TCRdb lists only in-frame clones, some missing. The table records tens of thousands of clones, 83% of them present only once. Specified time point: baseline, week 1 (first vaccination visit). As for treatment: pre-vaccination baseline after standard-of-care therapy. The material sequenced was PBMCs, taken from a glioma patient treated with radiotherapy, temozolomide or both. These receptors were obtained from a woman aged 45-65 years with glioma.

This clone was seen a handful of times. This chain links TRBV5-1 with TRBJ2-7, with 10 bases matching TRBD2. V was clipped by 3 bases and J by 1 base; unmatched bases: 13. The CDR3 length is 18 residues. The V gene's germline CDR1 is SGHRS and CDR2 YFSETQ. CDR3 nucleotides: TGCGCCAGCAGCTACGCCGAATCCTGGACTAGCGGATCCTACGAGCAGTACTTC. It translates to CASSYAESWTSGSYEQYF.

This chain joins TRBV7-2 and TRBJ1-6; D uncertain. Per germline, CDR1 SGHTA and CDR2 FQGNSA. The germline V and J ends were trimmed by 4 bases and 14 bases, with 18 bases remaining between them. This CDR3 contains 14 residues. Here the CDR3 reads CASSSRTDLTALHF. CDR3 sequence (DNA): TGTGCCAGCAGCTCCCGGACTGACCTCACGGCCCTCCACTTT. Together with reference TRBV7-2 and TRBJ1-6, the CDR3 gives the full variable domain: GAGVSQSPSNKVTEKGKDVELRCDPISGHTALYWYRQSLGQGLEFLIYFQGNSAPDKSGLPSDRFSAERTGGSVSTLTIQRTQQEDSAVYLCASSSRTDLTALHFGNGTRLTVT.

The chain carries TRBV7-2 and TRBJ1-6; TRBD1 matches 8 bases. This CDR3 contains 16 residues. The V and J ends lost 5 bases and 8 bases, in that order; junction bases with no gene match: 11. Germline V gene data show CDR1 as SGHTA and CDR2 as FQGNSA. Here the CDR3 DNA reads TGTGCCAGCAGCCATACAATGGACAGGGAGTATTCACCCCTCCACTTT. It encodes CASSHTMDREYSPLHF. The full variable domain, completed using reference TRBV7-2 and TRBJ1-6, is GAGVSQSPSNKVTEKGKDVELRCDPISGHTALYWYRQSLGQGLEFLIYFQGNSAPDKSGLPSDRFSAERTGGSVSTLTIQRTQQEDSAVYLCASSHTMDREYSPLHFGNGTRLTVT.

The J gene is TRBJ1-2, the V gene TRBV28, with D tentatively TRBD1 (6 bases). Germline V gene data show CDR1 as MDHEN and CDR2 as SYDVKM. V lost 5 bases, J lost 4 bases, and 14 bases lay in between. CDR3 length: 14 residues. The CDR3 sequence is CASSPPTGIYGYTF. DNA for the CDR3: TGTGCCAGCAGTCCTCCGACAGGAATCTATGGCTACACCTTC.

This clone was observed once. The chain recombines TRBV29-1 with TRBJ1-2; TRBD1 agrees at 9 bases. CDR1 and CDR2 from the germline V gene are SQVTM and ANQGSEA. The CDR3 is 15 residues long. The junction had 17 bases not matched to a gene; V was cut back by 7 bases and J by 8 bases. The CDR3 is CSATPPSGQGGGYTF. The CDR3 nucleotides are TGCAGCGCGACCCCACCATCGGGACAGGGAGGCGGCTACACCTTC.